These 2 T cell receptor beta chains came from one sample sequenced in a study of a mutant IDH1 vaccine in newly diagnosed glioma. Using immunoSEQ multiplex PCR, the repertoire was profiled, and TCRdb retains in-frame clones only, with some absent. Seen here are some 42,000 clones, roughly 88% observed once, and the top ten hold 1.5% to 2%. Described time point: week 5, during vaccination. The investigators gave 300 ug of mutant IDH1 20-mer peptide in each vaccine dose, together with topical imiquimod. Their specific antigens are unknown. The sample in question was PBMCs, obtained from a glioma patient whose treatment included an IDH1 peptide vaccine. The receptor set was obtained from a man aged 40-49 years with glioma.

This clone turned up a few times. V and J are TRBV19 and TRBJ2-1, with 13 positions matching TRBD2. The CDR3 has 15 amino acids. V shed 5 bases and J 9 bases; nucleotides not matched to a gene: 7. Germline values: CDR1 LNHDA, CDR2 SQIVND (reference sequence). CDR3 loop: CASSLRTSGSTEQFF. CDR3 DNA: TGTGCCAGTAGTCTGAGGACTAGCGGGAGTACTGAGCAGTTCTTC.

The V gene is TRBV7-9, the J gene TRBJ2-7, with TRBD2 identical over 11 bases. Trimming removed 5 bases from V and 7 bases from J; junction bases left unmatched: 7. The CDR3 has 14 amino acids. CDR1 is SEHNR, CDR2 FQNEAQ, per germline (reference sequence). CDR3 residues: CASSLSGRASEQYF. In DNA form, the CDR3 reads TGTGCCAGCAGCCTTAGCGGGAGGGCGAGTGAGCAGTACTTC.